One sample yielded the 19 T cell receptor beta chains listed below, sequenced in a study. TCRdb independently ran MiXCR on the RT-PCR reads; one entry per CDR3 protein. The table lists fewer than 800,000 distinct CDR3 sequences, 12% to 15% of them singletons. The sample comprised memory CD4+ T cells from blood. These receptors all stem from a female donor in good health, serving as a healthy control.

V gene TRBV20-1 combines with J gene TRBJ2-3; D is unclear. V was pared by 0 bases and J by 3 bases, with 16 bases between. The CDR3 runs to 16 residues. The germline V gene has CDR1 DFQATT and CDR2 SNEGSKA (reference sequence). The CDR3 spells CSARDLSGLWTDTQYF. The CDR3 DNA follows: TGCAGTGCTAGAGATCTGTCGGGTCTTTGGACAGATACGCAGTATTTT.

This clonotype was found many times. J is TRBJ2-1 and V is TRBV29-1, with TRBD2 matching 16 bases. Trimming at V came to 7 bases and at J to 0 bases, leaving 15 bases not matched to a gene. This CDR3 contains 20 residues. Germline values: CDR1 SQVTM, CDR2 ANQGSEA. The CDR3 DNA follows: TGCAGCGCCGTTAGGGGGTCGGGACTAGCGGGAGGGGGCTCCTACAATGAGCAGTTCTTC. Translated, it gives CSAVRGSGLAGGGSYNEQFF.

The V and J genes are TRBV4-3 and TRBJ1-4, with D maybe TRBD1 (6 bases). Per germline, CDR1 LGHNA and CDR2 YSLEER. CDR3 length: 16 amino acids. V shed 2 bases and J shed 8 bases, with 18 bases lying between them. The CDR3 reads CASSQNPTGLGEKLFF. The CDR3 nucleotides read TGCGCCAGCAGCCAAAACCCTACAGGGTTGGGGGAAAAACTGTTTTTT.

This clonotype was detected many times. Relative to the germline gene, one junction end is altered; a read error may explain this. Here the CDR3 DNA reads TGTGCTAGCAGCTTAACGGGGTCCGGTGAGCAGTTCTTC. This codes for CASSLTGSGEQFF. V usage is TRBV7-7 and J usage is TRBJ2-1, with D possibly matching TRBD2 (5 bases). Germline CDR1 reads SSHAT; CDR2 reads FNYEAQ (reference sequence). This CDR3 spans 13 amino acids.

This clonotype has only a few counts. The chain combines TRBV7-8 with TRBJ2-7; D gene uncertain. CDR3 size: 16 residues. The V end was cut by 4 bases, the J end by 0 bases, with 16 bases between. From germline, CDR1 is SGHVS and CDR2 FQNEAQ. Here the CDR3 DNA reads TGTGCCAGCAGCTCCCTCAGCGTTGGCGTCTCCTACGAGCAGTACTTC. Protein product: CASSSLSVGVSYEQYF.

This sequence joins TRBV18 and TRBJ1-4; D unresolved. V was shortened by 3 bases and J by 7 bases, with 15 bases between the two germline ends. Germline loops: CDR1 KGHSH, CDR2 LQKENI. This CDR3 region has 15 residues. This CDR3 reads CASSPTGSTAEKLFF. The DNA for the CDR3 is TGTGCCAGCTCACCTACGGGCTCTACCGCTGAAAAACTGTTTTTT.

The CDR3 loop is CASTQRASYGYTF. The CDR3 DNA reads TGTGCCAGCACCCAAAGGGCCTCGTATGGCTACACCTTC. The gene calls are TRBV28 and TRBJ1-2; D gene uncertain. V was shortened by 7 bases and J by 5 bases, with 14 bases between the two germline ends. Germline V gives CDR1 MDHEN, CDR2 SYDVKM. CDR3 length: 13 amino acids.

This clonotype has ten or more counts. V gene TRBV4-3 combines with J gene TRBJ2-5, with TRBD1 as a possible D gene (5 bases). CDR1 LGHNA and CDR2 YSLEER come from the germline V gene. The V gene lost 1 base and the J gene lost 5 bases, with 17 bases spanning the gap. This CDR3 region has 16 residues. The CDR3 nucleotides are TGCGCCAGCAGCCAAGGTGGCAGGGTCCTGGGGGAGACCCAGTACTTC. Its protein product is CASSQGGRVLGETQYF.

This rearrangement joins TRBV20-1 to TRBJ1-5; D uncertain. This CDR3 has 14 residues. Germline CDR1 is DFQATT and CDR2 is SNEGSKA (reference sequence). The ends were cut back, 0 bases at V and 6 bases at J, with 12 bases in the middle. The CDR3 DNA reads TGCAGTGCTAGAGATCGAGGAAGGGCTCAGCCCCAGCATTTT. Protein sequence: CSARDRGRAQPQHF.

The chain carries TRBV28 and TRBJ1-3; no firm D call. Germline V lookup: CDR1 MDHEN, CDR2 SYDVKM. Between the trimmed V and J ends, which lost 8 bases and 1 base, there was a span of 9 bases. This CDR3 spans 13 amino acids. Here the CDR3 reads CASGKGSGNTIYF. As DNA, the CDR3 is TGTGCCAGCGGAAAAGGGTCTGGAAACACCATATATTTT.

In its sample, this clonotype was seen many times. The chain joins TRBV5-6 to TRBJ1-1; D not certain. The CDR3 contains 13 residues. The germline CDR1 and CDR2 sequences are SGHDT and YYEEEE. V gave up 6 bases and J gave up 0 bases, with 9 bases separating them. The CDR3 region has the DNA TGTGCCAGCACCAAACAAGTGAACACTGAAGCTTTCTTT. It yields the protein CASTKQVNTEAFF.

The sample holds many counts of this clonotype. This sequence joins TRBV5-1 and TRBJ2-5, with D unclear. The V and J ends lost 0 bases and 2 bases respectively, with 14 bases between them. This CDR3 is built from 16 residues. Looked up from germline, CDR1 is SGHRS and CDR2 is YFSETQ. The CDR3 nucleotides are TGCGCCAGCAGCTTGGTCGGGCTTTCTGGTCAAGAGACCCAGTACTTC. Protein product: CASSLVGLSGQETQYF.

This clonotype appeared many times. V is TRBV29-1 and J is TRBJ2-5, with no clear D. Germline V gene lookup returns CDR1 SQVTM and CDR2 ANQGSEA. The V and J ends lost 4 bases and 0 bases respectively, with 9 bases between them. The CDR3 covers 13 residues. This chain's CDR3 is CSVVGSYQETQYF. The CDR3 DNA reads as TGCAGCGTTGTTGGGTCGTACCAAGAGACCCAGTACTTC.

The sample holds a few counts of this clonotype. The chain has TRBV6-6 and TRBJ1-2; 7 positions match TRBD1. This CDR3 has 15 amino acids. The J segment lost 2 bases and the V segment lost 6 bases, leaving 9 bases of the junction unmatched. CDR1 is MNHNY and CDR2 is SVGAGI in the germline V gene (reference sequence). The CDR3 protein is CASRDHRGRNYGYTF. CDR3 DNA: TGTGCCAGCAGGGACCACAGGGGCCGAAACTATGGCTACACCTTC.

The V call is TRBV25-1, the J call TRBJ1-5; weak D call: TRBD1 (6 bases). This CDR3 spans 14 amino acids. Between the trimmed V and J ends, which lost 3 bases and 7 bases, there was a span of 13 bases. Germline CDR1 reads MGHDK; CDR2 reads SYGVNS. The CDR3 bases are TGTGCCAGCAGTGATTACAGGGTCGGGCAGCCCCAGCATTTT. Protein: CASSDYRVGQPQHF.

The J gene is TRBJ1-1, the V gene TRBV28; no firm D call. The CDR3 sequence is 11 residues long. V lost 5 bases and J lost 7, with 8 bases in between. Per germline, CDR1 MDHEN and CDR2 SYDVKM. The CDR3 sequence is CASSPRSEAFF. The CDR3 nucleotides are TGTGCCAGCAGTCCCAGAAGTGAAGCTTTCTTT.

In its sample, this clonotype was seen a few times. The chain combines TRBV27 with TRBJ2-5; 7 nucleotides line up with TRBD1. The CDR3 has 15 residues. J was trimmed by 3 bases and V by 5 bases; bases with no gene match: 9. Germline values: CDR1 MNHEY, CDR2 SMNVEV (reference sequence). CDR3 residues: CASSPRRGGEETQYF. CDR3 in DNA: TGTGCCAGCAGTCCTCGGAGAGGGGGCGAAGAGACCCAGTACTTC.

At least ten counts were recorded for this clonotype. V is TRBV4-3 and J is TRBJ1-2; a weak D match, TRBD1 (5 bases). This CDR3 contains 15 residues. Germline values: CDR1 LGHNA, CDR2 YSLEER. The V gene lost 2 bases and the J gene lost 5 bases, with 15 bases spanning the gap. CDR3 nucleotide sequence: TGCGCCAGCAGCCAATCGACCTCCTGGGGGTATGGCTACACCTTC. Protein: CASSQSTSWGYGYTF.

This clonotype appeared many times. Written as DNA, the CDR3 is TGTGCCAGCAGTTACTCGACGGGGTTCCCCCACAATGAGCAGTTCTTC. Translating gives CASSYSTGFPHNEQFF. The gene calls are TRBV6-5 and TRBJ2-1, with D perhaps matching TRBD2 (5 bases). The CDR3 is made up of 16 amino acids. Germline CDR1 and CDR2: MNHEY and SVGAGI. V lost 0 bases and J 5 bases, leaving 14 bases between the germline ends.